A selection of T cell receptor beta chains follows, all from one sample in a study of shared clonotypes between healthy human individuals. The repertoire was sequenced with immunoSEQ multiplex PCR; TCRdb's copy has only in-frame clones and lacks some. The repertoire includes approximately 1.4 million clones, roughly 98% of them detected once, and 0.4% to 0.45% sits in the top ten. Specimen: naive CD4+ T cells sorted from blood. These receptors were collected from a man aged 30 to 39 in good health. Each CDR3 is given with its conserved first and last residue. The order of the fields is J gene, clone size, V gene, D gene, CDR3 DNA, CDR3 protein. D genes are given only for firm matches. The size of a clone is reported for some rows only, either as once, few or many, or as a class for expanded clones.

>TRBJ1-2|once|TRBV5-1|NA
TGCGCCAGCAGCGTCACCGGGACCTTTGAGGGCTACACCTTC
CASSVTGTFEGYTF
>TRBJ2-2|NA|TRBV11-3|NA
TGTGCCAGCAGCCCTACAACCTTAAGGGCGGCCACCGGGGAGCTGTTTTTT
CASSPTTLRAATGELFF
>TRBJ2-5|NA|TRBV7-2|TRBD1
TGTGCCACCCAAGACAGGGGGCGAGAGACCCAGTACTTC
CATQDRGRETQYF
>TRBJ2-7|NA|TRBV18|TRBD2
TGTGCCAGCTCACCACTCTTTCTAGCGGGGAACTACGAGCAGTACTTC
CASSPLFLAGNYEQYF
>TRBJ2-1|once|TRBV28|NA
TGTGCCAGCAGTTTGGCGACTAGTATAGTTGAGCAGTTCTTC
CASSLATSIVEQFF
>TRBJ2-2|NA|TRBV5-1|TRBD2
TGCGCCAGCAGCCCCCGACTAGCGGGAGTAACCGGGGAGCTGTTTTTT
CASSPRLAGVTGELFF
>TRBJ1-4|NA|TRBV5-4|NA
TGTGCCAGCAGCTCGTCAACTAATGAAAAACTGTTTTTT
CASSSSTNEKLFF
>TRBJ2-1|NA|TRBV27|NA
TGTGCCAGCAGGGACTTCTACAATGAGCAGTTCTTC
CASRDFYNEQFF
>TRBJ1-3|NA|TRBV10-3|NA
TGTGCCATCAGTGAGTGGGCTTCTGGAAACACCATATATTTT
CAISEWASGNTIYF
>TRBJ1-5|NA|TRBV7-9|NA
TGTGCCAGCAGCTTAGCGCAGGGGATAGGCAATCAGCCCCAGCATTTT
CASSLAQGIGNQPQHF
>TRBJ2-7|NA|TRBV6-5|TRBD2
TGTGCCAGCAGCCTAGCGGCAGGTCCAGCCTACGAGCAGTACTTC
CASSLAAGPAYEQYF
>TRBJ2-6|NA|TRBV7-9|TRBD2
TGTGCCAGCACCTTCGGGGGGGCTGGGGCCAACGTCCTGACTTTC
CASTFGGAGANVLTF
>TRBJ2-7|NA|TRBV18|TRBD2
TGTGCCAGCTCACCACTCAGCGGGAAGCTCTACGAGCAGTACTTC
CASSPLSGKLYEQYF
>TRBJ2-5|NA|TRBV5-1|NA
TGCGCCAGCAGCTCAAGGGGAGCACAAGAGACCCAGTACTTC
CASSSRGAQETQYF
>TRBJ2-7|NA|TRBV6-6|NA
TGTGCCAGCAATCGGGACGACTCCTACGAGCAGTACTTC
CASNRDDSYEQYF
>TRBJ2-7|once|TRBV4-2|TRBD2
TGTGCCAGCAGCCAAGAAGGATCAAGCGGGATACTTTACGAGCAGTACTTC
CASSQEGSSGILYEQYF
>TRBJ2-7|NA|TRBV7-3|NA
TGTGCCAGCAGCCCTCGAGGGGGGAACGAGCAGTACTTC
CASSPRGGNEQYF
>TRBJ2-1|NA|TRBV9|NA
TGTGCCAGCAGCGTTCGGCTCGACAATGAGCAGTTCTTC
CASSVRLDNEQFF